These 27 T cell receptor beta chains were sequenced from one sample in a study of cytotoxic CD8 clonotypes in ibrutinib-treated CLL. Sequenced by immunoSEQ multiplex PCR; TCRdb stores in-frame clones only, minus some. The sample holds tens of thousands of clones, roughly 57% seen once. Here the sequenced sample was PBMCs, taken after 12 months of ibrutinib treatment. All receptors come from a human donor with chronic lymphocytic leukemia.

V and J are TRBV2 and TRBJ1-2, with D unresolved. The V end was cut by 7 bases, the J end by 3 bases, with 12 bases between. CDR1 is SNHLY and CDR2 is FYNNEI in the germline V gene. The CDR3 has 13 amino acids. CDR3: CASISRSDYGYTF. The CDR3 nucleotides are TGTGCCAGCATCTCTCGGTCCGACTATGGCTACACCTTC. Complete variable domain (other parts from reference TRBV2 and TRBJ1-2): EPEVTQTPSHQVTQMGQEVILRCVPISNHLYFYWYRQILGQKVEFLVSFYNNEISEKSEIFDDQFSVERPDGSNFTLKIRSTKLEDSAMYFCASISRSDYGYTFGSGTRLTVV.

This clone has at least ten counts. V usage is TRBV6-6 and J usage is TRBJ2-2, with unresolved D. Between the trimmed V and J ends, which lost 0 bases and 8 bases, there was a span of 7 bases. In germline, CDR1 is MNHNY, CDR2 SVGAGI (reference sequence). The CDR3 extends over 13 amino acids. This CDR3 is CASSYSGGGELFF. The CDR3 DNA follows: TGTGCCAGCAGTTACTCGGGTGGAGGGGAGCTGTTTTTT.

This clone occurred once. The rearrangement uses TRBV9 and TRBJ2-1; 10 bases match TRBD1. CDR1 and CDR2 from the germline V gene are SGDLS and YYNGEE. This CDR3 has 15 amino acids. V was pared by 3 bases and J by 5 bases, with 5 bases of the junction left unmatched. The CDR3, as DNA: TGTGCCAGCAGCGGGGGACAGGGGTTTCACAATGAGCAGTTCTTC. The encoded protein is CASSGGQGFHNEQFF.

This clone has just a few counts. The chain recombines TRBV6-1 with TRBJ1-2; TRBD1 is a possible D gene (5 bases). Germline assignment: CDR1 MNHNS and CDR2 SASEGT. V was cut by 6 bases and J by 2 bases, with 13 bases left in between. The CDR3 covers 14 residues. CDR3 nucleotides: TGTGCCAGCAGAGGACGGCAGGGAAACTATGGCTACACCTTC. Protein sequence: CASRGRQGNYGYTF.

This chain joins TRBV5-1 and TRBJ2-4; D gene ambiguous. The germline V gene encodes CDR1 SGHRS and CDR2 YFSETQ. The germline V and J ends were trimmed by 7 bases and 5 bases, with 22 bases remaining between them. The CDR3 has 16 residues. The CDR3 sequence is CASRLLSQATQNIQYF. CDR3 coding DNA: TGCGCCAGCCGACTTTTGTCCCAGGCCACACAAAACATTCAGTACTTC.

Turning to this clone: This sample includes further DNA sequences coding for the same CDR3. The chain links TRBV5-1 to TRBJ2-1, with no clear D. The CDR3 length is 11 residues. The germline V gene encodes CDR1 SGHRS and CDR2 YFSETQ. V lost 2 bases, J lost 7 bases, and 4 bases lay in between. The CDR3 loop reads CASSLRNEQFF. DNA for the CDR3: TGCGCCAGCAGCTTAAGGAATGAGCAGTTCTTC.

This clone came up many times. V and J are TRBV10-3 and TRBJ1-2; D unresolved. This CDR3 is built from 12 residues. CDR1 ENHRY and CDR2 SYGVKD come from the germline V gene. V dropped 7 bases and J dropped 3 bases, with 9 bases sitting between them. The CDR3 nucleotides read TGTGCCATCAACGACGGACACTATGGCTACACCTTC. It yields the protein CAINDGHYGYTF.

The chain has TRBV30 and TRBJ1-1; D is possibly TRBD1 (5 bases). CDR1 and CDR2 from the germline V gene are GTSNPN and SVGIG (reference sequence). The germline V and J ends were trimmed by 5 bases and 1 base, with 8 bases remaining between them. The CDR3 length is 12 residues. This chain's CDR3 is CAWAGRNTEAFF. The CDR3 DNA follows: TGTGCCTGGGCGGGACGGAACACTGAAGCTTTCTTT.

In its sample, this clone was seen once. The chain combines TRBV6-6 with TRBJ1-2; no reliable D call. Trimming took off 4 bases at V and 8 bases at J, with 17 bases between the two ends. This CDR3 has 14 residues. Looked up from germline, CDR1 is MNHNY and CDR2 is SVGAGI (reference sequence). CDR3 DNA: TGTGCCAGCAGTTGGTCTACGGGGAGCGGGGGCTACACCTTC. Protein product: CASSWSTGSGGYTF.

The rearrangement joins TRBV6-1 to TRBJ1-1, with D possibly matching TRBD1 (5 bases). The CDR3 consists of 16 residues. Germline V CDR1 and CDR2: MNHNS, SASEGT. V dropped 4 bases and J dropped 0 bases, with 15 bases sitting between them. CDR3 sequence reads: CASSAGAAFMNTEAFF. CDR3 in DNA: TGTGCCAGCAGTGCTGGGGCAGCATTTATGAACACTGAAGCTTTCTTT.

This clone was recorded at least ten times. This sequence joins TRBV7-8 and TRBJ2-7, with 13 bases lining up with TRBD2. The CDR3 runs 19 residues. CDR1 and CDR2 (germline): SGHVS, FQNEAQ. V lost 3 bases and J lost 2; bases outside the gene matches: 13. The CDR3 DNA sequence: TGTGCCAGCAGCTTGAATACCGGGACTAGCGGGATACCTCCCTACGAGCAGTACTTC. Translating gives CASSLNTGTSGIPPYEQYF.

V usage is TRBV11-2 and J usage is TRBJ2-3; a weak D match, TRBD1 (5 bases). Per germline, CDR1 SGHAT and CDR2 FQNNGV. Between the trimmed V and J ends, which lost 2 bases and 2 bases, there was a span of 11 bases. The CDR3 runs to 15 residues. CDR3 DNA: TGTGCCAGCAGCTTATCTTTCAGGGTCACAGATACGCAGTATTTT. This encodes CASSLSFRVTDTQYF.

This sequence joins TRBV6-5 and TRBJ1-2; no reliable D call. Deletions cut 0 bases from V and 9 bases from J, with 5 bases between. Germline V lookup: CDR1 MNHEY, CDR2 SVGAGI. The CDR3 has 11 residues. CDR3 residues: CASSYSQSYTF. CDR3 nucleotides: TGTGCCAGCAGTTACTCTCAGAGCTACACCTTC.

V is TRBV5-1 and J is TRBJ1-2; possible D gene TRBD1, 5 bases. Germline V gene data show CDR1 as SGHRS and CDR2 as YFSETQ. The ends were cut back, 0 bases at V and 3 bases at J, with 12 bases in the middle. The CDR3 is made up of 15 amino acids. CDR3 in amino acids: CASSLAWGEDYGYTF. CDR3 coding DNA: TGCGCCAGCAGCTTGGCCTGGGGCGAAGACTATGGCTACACCTTC.

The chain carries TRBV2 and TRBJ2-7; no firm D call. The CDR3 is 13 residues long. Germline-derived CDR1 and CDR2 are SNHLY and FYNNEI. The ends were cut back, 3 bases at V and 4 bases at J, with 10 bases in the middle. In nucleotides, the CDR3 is TGTGCCAGCAGTGACCATCCAAGATACGAGCAGTACGTC. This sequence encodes CASSDHPRYEQYV.

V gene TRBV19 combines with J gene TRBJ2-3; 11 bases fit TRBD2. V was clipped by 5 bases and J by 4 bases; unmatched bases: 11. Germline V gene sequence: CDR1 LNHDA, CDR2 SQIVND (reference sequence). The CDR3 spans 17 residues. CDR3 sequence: CASSPRSPGLAADTQYF. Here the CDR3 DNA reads TGTGCCAGTAGTCCCCGTTCTCCGGGACTAGCGGCAGATACGCAGTATTTT.

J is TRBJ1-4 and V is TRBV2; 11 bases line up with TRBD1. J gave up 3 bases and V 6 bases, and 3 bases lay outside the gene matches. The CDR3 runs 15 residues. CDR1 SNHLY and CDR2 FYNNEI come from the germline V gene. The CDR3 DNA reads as TGTGCCAGCAGCGGACAGGGGGCCTCTAATGAAAAACTGTTTTTT. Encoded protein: CASSGQGASNEKLFF.

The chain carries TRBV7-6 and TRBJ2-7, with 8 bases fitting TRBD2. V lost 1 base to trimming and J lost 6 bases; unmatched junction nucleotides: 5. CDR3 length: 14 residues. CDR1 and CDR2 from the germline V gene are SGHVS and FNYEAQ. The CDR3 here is CASSLGTSPTEQYF. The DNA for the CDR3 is TGTGCCAGCAGCTTAGGGACTAGCCCTACCGAGCAGTACTTC.

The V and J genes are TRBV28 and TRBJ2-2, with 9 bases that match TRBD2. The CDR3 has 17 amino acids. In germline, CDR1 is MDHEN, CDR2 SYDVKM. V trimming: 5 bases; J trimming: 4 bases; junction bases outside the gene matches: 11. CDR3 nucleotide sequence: TGTGCCAGCAGTCGCACCCTCGGACTAGCGATCACCGGGGAGCTGTTTTTT. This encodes CASSRTLGLAITGELFF.

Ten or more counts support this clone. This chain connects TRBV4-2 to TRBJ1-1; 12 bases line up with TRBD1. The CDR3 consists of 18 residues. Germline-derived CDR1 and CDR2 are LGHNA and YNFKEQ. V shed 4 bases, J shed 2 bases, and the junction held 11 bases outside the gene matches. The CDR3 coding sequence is TGTGCCAGCAGCCTGGTGGGACAGGGGGCCTCTTTAAACACTGAAGCTTTCTTT. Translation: CASSLVGQGASLNTEAFF.

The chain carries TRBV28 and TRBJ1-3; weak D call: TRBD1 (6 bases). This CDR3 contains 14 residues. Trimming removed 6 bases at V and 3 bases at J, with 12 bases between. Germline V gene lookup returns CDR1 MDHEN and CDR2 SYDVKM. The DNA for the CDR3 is TGTGCCAGCAGGAAACAGGGTATTGGAAACACCATATATTTT. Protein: CASRKQGIGNTIYF.

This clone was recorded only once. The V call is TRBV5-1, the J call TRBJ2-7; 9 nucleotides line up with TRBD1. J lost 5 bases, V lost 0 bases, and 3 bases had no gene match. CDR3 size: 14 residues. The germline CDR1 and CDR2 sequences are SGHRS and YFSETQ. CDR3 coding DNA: TGCGCCAGCAGCTTGGGGGGGACAGGGAACGAGCAGTACGTC. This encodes CASSLGGTGNEQYV.

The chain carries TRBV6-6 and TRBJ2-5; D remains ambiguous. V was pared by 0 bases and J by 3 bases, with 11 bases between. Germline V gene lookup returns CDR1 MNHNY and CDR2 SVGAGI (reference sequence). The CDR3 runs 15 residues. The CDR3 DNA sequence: TGTGCCAGCAGTTACTCAGGTCTTGTGGAAGAGACCCAGTACTTC. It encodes CASSYSGLVEETQYF.

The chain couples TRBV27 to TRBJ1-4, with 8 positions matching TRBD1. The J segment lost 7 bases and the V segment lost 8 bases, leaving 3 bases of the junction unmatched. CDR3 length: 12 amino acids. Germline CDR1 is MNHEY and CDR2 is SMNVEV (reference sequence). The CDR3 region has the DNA TGTGCCAGCCAAGACAGGGGTGAAAAACTGTTTTTT. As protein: CASQDRGEKLFF.

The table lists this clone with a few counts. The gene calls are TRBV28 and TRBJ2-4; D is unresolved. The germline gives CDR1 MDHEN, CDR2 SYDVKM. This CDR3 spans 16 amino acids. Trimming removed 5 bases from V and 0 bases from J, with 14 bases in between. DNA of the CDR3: TGTGCCAGCAGTCCTAGGGTTGACCGAGCCAAAAACATTCAGTACTTC. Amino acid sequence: CASSPRVDRAKNIQYF.

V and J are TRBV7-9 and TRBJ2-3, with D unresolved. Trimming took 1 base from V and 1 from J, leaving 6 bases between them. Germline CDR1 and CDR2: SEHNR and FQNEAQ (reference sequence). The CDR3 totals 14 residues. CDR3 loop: CASSLVVGTDTQYF. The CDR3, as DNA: TGTGCCAGCAGCTTAGTAGTAGGCACAGATACGCAGTATTTT.

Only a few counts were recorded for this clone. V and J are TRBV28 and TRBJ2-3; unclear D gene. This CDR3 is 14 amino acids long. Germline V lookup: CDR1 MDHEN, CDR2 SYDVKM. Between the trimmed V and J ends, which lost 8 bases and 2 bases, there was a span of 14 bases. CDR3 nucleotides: TGTGCCAGCCTCACAGTGGGGTCCACAGATACGCAGTATTTT. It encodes CASLTVGSTDTQYF.